Presented here are 22 T cell receptor beta chains from one specimen sequenced in a study of Tregs in tolerant kidney transplant recipients. Recipients received nonmyeloablative bone marrow transplants from related graft donors, with transient mixed chimerism. Here immunoSEQ multiplex PCR was the method, and the copy in TCRdb shows in-frame clones only, minus some. This table holds approximately 60,000 clones, over 75% found once. The input for sequencing was CD4+ T cells from blood (PBMCs), taken 6 months after the transplant. These receptors were taken from a human patient who received a combined kidney and bone marrow transplant. Some of the T cells may derive from the graft donor.

This chain joins TRBV4-2 and TRBJ2-7, with TRBD2 identical over 10 bases. Germline CDR1 reads LGHNA; CDR2 reads YNFKEQ. The CDR3 has 16 residues. With V trimmed by 0 bases and J by 3 bases, 5 bases remained unmatched. CDR3 DNA: TGTGCCAGCAGCCAAGAAGCGGGAGGGCCTCTCTACGAGCAGTACTTC. Its translation: CASSQEAGGPLYEQYF.

This chain uses TRBV4-2 with TRBJ1-5; D is undetermined. With 5 bases removed from V and 3 bases from J, the gap between germline ends came to 23 bases. The germline V gene encodes CDR1 LGHNA and CDR2 YNFKEQ. This CDR3 comprises 18 residues. In nucleotides, the CDR3 is TGTGCCAGCAGCGCCCGACCCGGGATAGGGAATGACAATCAGCCCCAGCATTTT. The encoded protein is CASSARPGIGNDNQPQHF.

The J gene is TRBJ2-7, the V gene TRBV5-1, with 10 bases fitting TRBD2. V dropped 1 base and J dropped 3; count of bases not matched to a gene: 13. The CDR3 length is 18 residues. Per the germline V gene, CDR1 is SGHRS and CDR2 is YFSETQ. The DNA of the CDR3 is TGCGCCAGCAGCTTGTCTGCTAGCGGGAGTTCCAGTGTCTACGAGCAGTACTTC. It codes for CASSLSASGSSSVYEQYF.

V usage is TRBV15 and J usage is TRBJ1-5, with a weak D call TRBD1 (6 bases). Germline values: CDR1 LNHNV, CDR2 YYDKDF (reference sequence). The CDR3 consists of 15 residues. With 1 base removed from V and 5 bases from J, the gap between germline ends came to 12 bases. The chain's CDR3 is CATSRGGGQDQPQHF. CDR3 sequence (DNA): TGTGCCACCAGCAGAGGAGGGGGTCAGGATCAGCCCCAGCATTTT.

This clone appeared a few times. This chain uses TRBV18 with TRBJ1-3; D is ambiguous. CDR3 length: 14 residues. CDR1 is KGHSH, CDR2 LQKENI, per germline. V was shortened by 2 bases and J by 4 bases, with 9 bases between the two germline ends. The CDR3, as DNA: TGTGCCAGCTCACCAGAACTCAGGGGAAACACCATATATTTT. Amino acid sequence: CASSPELRGNTIYF.

The chain recombines TRBV7-8 with TRBJ2-7, with 10 nucleotides matching TRBD2. This CDR3 region has 15 residues. V lost 5 bases to trimming and J lost 5 bases; unmatched junction nucleotides: 9. Germline CDR1 reads SGHVS; CDR2 reads FQNEAQ. CDR3 coding DNA: TGTGCCAGCAGCACCCAGCGGGAGGGCAGGGACGAGCAGTACTTC. This codes for CASSTQREGRDEQYF.

This chain connects TRBV2 to TRBJ1-2; D may be TRBD1 (6 bases). Trimming took 6 bases from V and 2 from J, leaving 10 bases between them. CDR3 length: 13 amino acids. CDR1 is SNHLY, CDR2 FYNNEI, per germline. CDR3 in DNA: TGTGCCAGCAGGGGAGGGGGGAACTATGGCTACACCTTC. It encodes CASRGGGNYGYTF. The full variable domain, completed using reference TRBV2 and TRBJ1-2, is EPEVTQTPSHQVTQMGQEVILRCVPISNHLYFYWYRQILGQKVEFLVSFYNNEISEKSEIFDDQFSVERPDGSNFTLKIRSTKLEDSAMYFCASRGGGNYGYTFGSGTRLTVV.

This clone has only a few counts. J is TRBJ2-7 and V is TRBV7-2; TRBD2 aligns across 9 bases. CDR1 and CDR2 (germline): SGHTA, FQGNSA. The J segment lost 0 bases and the V segment lost 2 bases, leaving 2 bases of the junction unmatched. CDR3 length: 15 residues. CDR3 sequence: CASSLLAGASYEQYF. CDR3 in DNA: TGTGCCAGCAGCTTATTAGCGGGGGCCTCCTACGAGCAGTACTTC. Based on the CDR3 plus reference TRBV7-2 and TRBJ2-7, the full variable domain is GAGVSQSPSNKVTEKGKDVELRCDPISGHTALYWYRQSLGQGLEFLIYFQGNSAPDKSGLPSDRFSAERTGGSVSTLTIQRTQQEDSAVYLCASSLLAGASYEQYFGPGTRLTVT.

For this clone: Additional DNA sequences in this sample encode the identical CDR3. The chain is built from TRBV7-2 and TRBJ1-2; 9 nucleotides line up with TRBD1. The trim removed 4 bases at V and 2 bases at J, leaving 8 bases unmatched. CDR1 and CDR2 from the germline V gene are SGHTA and FQGNSA. CDR3 size: 16 residues. CDR3 loop: CASSSYPGQGNYGYTF. In DNA form, the CDR3 reads TGTGCCAGCAGCTCCTACCCCGGACAGGGGAACTATGGCTACACCTTC.

The chain couples TRBV12-5 to TRBJ2-4; 8 bases are a match to TRBD1. V trimming: 6 bases; J trimming: 7 bases; junction bases outside the gene matches: 5. This CDR3 contains 13 residues. CDR1 is LGHNT and CDR2 is FRNRAP in the germline V gene. This CDR3 is CASGSGGSNIQYF. CDR3 DNA sequence: TGTGCTAGTGGGTCAGGGGGCTCGAACATTCAGTACTTC.

V and J are TRBV15 and TRBJ1-2; a possible D gene is TRBD1 (6 bases). V lost 2 bases and J 6 bases, leaving 10 bases between the germline ends. There are 13 residues in the CDR3. Per germline, CDR1 LNHNV and CDR2 YYDKDF (reference sequence). The CDR3, as DNA: TGTGCCACCAGCAGAAGACAGGCCCATGGCTACACCTTC. Translated: CATSRRQAHGYTF. The variable domain in full, completed from reference TRBV15 and TRBJ1-2, reads DAMVIQNPRYQVTQFGKPVTLSCSQTLNHNVMYWYQQKSSQAPKLLFHYYDKDFNNEADTPDNFQSRRPNTSFCFLDIRSPGLGDTAMYLCATSRRQAHGYTFGSGTRLTVV.

This clone was detected once. The chain couples TRBV7-2 to TRBJ1-4, with TRBD1 matching over 7 bases. The germline gives CDR1 SGHTA, CDR2 FQGNSA. This CDR3 spans 14 amino acids. J lost 5 bases, V lost 5 bases, and 5 bases had no gene match. CDR3 sequence reads: CASSPDRRNEKLFF. DNA of the CDR3: TGTGCCAGCAGCCCGGACAGGAGGAATGAAAAACTGTTTTTT.

This chain links TRBV19 with TRBJ2-7, with TRBD2 matching 9 bases. Per germline, CDR1 LNHDA and CDR2 SQIVND (reference sequence). The ends lost 4 bases at V and 5 bases at J; junction bases unmatched: 15. This CDR3 is built from 17 residues. CDR3 region: CASSRGLAYGLVDEQYF. The CDR3 DNA follows: TGTGCCAGTAGTAGAGGACTAGCGTACGGGTTGGTCGACGAGCAGTACTTC.

The rearrangement uses TRBV19 and TRBJ2-3; 8 bases line up with TRBD1. Germline-derived CDR1 and CDR2 are LNHDA and SQIVND (reference sequence). Trimming at V came to 4 bases and at J to 6 bases, leaving 6 bases not matched to a gene. CDR3 length: 14 residues. The CDR3 sequence is CASSTRGLGDTQYF. The CDR3, as DNA: TGTGCCAGTAGTACCAGGGGGCTTGGGGATACGCAGTATTTT.

The chain is built from TRBV4-2 and TRBJ1-1; tentative D call: TRBD1 (5 bases). Trimming removed 0 bases from V and 4 bases from J, with 12 bases in between. There are 15 residues in the CDR3. Germline CDR1 and CDR2: LGHNA and YNFKEQ. This CDR3 is CASSQEGGVVTEAFF. CDR3 DNA sequence: TGTGCCAGCAGCCAAGAGGGGGGGGTAGTCACTGAAGCTTTCTTT.

The rearrangement joins TRBV27 to TRBJ2-7; 7 bases are shared with TRBD1. The trim removed 5 bases at V and 5 bases at J, leaving 9 bases unmatched. The CDR3 consists of 14 residues. The V gene's germline CDR1 is MNHEY and CDR2 SMNVEV (reference sequence). The DNA of the CDR3 is TGTGCCAGCAGTCCGCAGGGGGTCTCTCACGAGCAGTACTTC. This gives the protein CASSPQGVSHEQYF.

CDR3 residues: CASSWGGTADNEQFF. The CDR3 DNA is TGCGCCAGCAGCTGGGGAGGGACGGCAGACAATGAGCAGTTCTTC. The rearrangement uses TRBV5-1 and TRBJ2-1; 7 nucleotides agree with TRBD2. This CDR3 contains 15 residues. Germline V gene data show CDR1 as SGHRS and CDR2 as YFSETQ. The ends lost 3 bases at V and 5 bases at J; junction bases unmatched: 8.

The chain combines TRBV15 with TRBJ2-5, with D uncertain. The J call may be in error: the DNA end matches TRBJ2-7 better. This CDR3 is 13 amino acids long. The germline V gene has CDR1 LNHNV and CDR2 YYDKDF (reference sequence). The CDR3, as DNA: TGTGCCACCAGCAGAGATCCCGAGTACGAGCAGTACTTC. Amino acid sequence: CATSRDPEYEQYF.

V is TRBV4-2 and J is TRBJ1-2, with D tentatively TRBD1 (5 bases). Between the trimmed V and J ends, which lost 0 bases and 0 bases, there was a span of 23 bases. CDR1 LGHNA and CDR2 YNFKEQ come from the germline V gene. The CDR3 loop spans 20 amino acids. The CDR3 sequence is CASSQDSVSPRAVPNYGYTF. CDR3 DNA: TGTGCCAGCAGCCAAGATTCCGTGAGTCCCAGGGCCGTACCTAACTATGGCTACACCTTC.

The rearrangement joins TRBV7-6 to TRBJ1-4; 9 nucleotides match TRBD1. Per germline, CDR1 SGHVS and CDR2 FNYEAQ. This CDR3 is built from 14 residues. Trimming took 2 bases from V and 11 from J; bases not matched to a gene: 6. In DNA form, the CDR3 reads TGTGCCAGCAGCTTAACGGGACAGGGCGAGAAACTGTTTTTT. Protein product: CASSLTGQGEKLFF.

The rearrangement joins TRBV5-1 to TRBJ2-5, with a tentative D call TRBD1 (6 bases). V lost 0 bases to trimming and J lost 5 bases, with 14 bases between them. This CDR3 has 15 residues. Germline V gene data show CDR1 as SGHRS and CDR2 as YFSETQ. The CDR3 region has the DNA TGCGCCAGCAGCTTGGCCGGGACAAAGGGGGAGACCCAGTACTTC. This codes for CASSLAGTKGETQYF.

The count of this clone is one. At the DNA level, this CDR3 is encoded by other sequences in the same sample as well. V is TRBV4-3 and J is TRBJ1-6; D is unresolved. Germline values: CDR1 LGHNA, CDR2 YSLEER. The CDR3 length is 18 residues. Between the trimmed V and J ends, which lost 2 bases and 0 bases, there was a span of 14 bases. CDR3 nucleotide sequence: TGCGCCAGCAGCCAACTACAGATCAGGTTCTCCTATAATTCACCCCTCCACTTT. This codes for CASSQLQIRFSYNSPLHF.